These 22 T cell receptor beta chains originate from one sample sequenced in a study of T cell responses to AZD1222 COVID-19 vaccine. TCRdb keeps only in-frame clones here, not all; method: immunoSEQ multiplex PCR. In the table there are more than 150,000 clones, 85% to 95% of which are singletons. The sample here was peripheral blood, taken on day 0 of AZD1222 vaccination. Source of these receptors: an adult in good health.

Only one count was recorded for this clone. Written as DNA, the CDR3 is TGTGCCAGCAGTCCCACCCTCGGGACGGATTACGAGCAGTACTTC. This sequence encodes CASSPTLGTDYEQYF. This rearrangement joins TRBV7-6 to TRBJ2-7, with D perhaps assigned TRBD1 or TRBD2 (5 bases each). Germline V gene data show CDR1 as SGHVS and CDR2 as FNYEAQ. The CDR3 runs to 15 residues. V was shortened by 6 bases and J by 4 bases, with 19 bases between the two germline ends.

The V gene is TRBV19, the J gene TRBJ1-1, with 7 bases lining up with TRBD1. The CDR3 length is 15 residues. Germline CDR1 LNHDA, CDR2 SQIVND (reference sequence). V was pared by 7 bases and J by 1 base, with 9 bases of the junction left unmatched. CDR3 amino acids: CASILEEGANTEAFF. The CDR3 DNA reads TGTGCCAGTATTCTCGAGGAGGGGGCGAACACTGAAGCTTTCTTT.

The chain combines TRBV7-8 with TRBJ1-5; possibly TRBD1 for D (5 bases). This CDR3 region has 13 residues. CDR1 and CDR2 (germline): SGHVS, FQNEAQ. Between the trimmed V and J ends, which lost 3 bases and 8 bases, there was a span of 11 bases. The CDR3 loop is CASSFGGTEPQHF. The CDR3 DNA reads TGTGCCAGCAGCTTCGGGGGTACAGAGCCCCAGCATTTT.

The chain combines TRBV9 with TRBJ1-2, with D hard to call. The CDR3 covers 15 residues. Trimming took off 4 bases at V and 4 bases at J, with 17 bases between the two ends. Germline V lookup: CDR1 SGDLS, CDR2 YYNGEE. In DNA, the CDR3 is TGTGCCAGCAGCACCGCGGTGACATCTTCCTATGGCTACACCTTC. Translated, it gives CASSTAVTSSYGYTF.

The rearrangement links TRBV4-2 to TRBJ2-3; D call uncertain. V was shortened by 3 bases and J by 0 bases, with 10 bases between the two germline ends. The CDR3 spans 15 residues. Germline-derived CDR1 and CDR2 are LGHNA and YNFKEQ. The CDR3 coding sequence is TGTGCCAGCAGCCAGATAGGAGCGAGCACAGATACGCAGTATTTT. Translating gives CASSQIGASTDTQYF.

V gene TRBV5-5 combines with J gene TRBJ1-1; 8 bases are a match to TRBD1. Germline CDR1 reads SGHKS; CDR2 reads YYEKEE (reference sequence). This CDR3 has 14 residues. V lost 8 bases and J lost 4; bases outside the gene matches: 10. In nucleotides, the CDR3 is TGTGCCAGTACCCTTGGACAGGGCGCCACTGAAGCTTTCTTT. Translated: CASTLGQGATEAFF.

The chain joins TRBV5-8 to TRBJ2-7; 9 bases align to TRBD1. The J segment lost 7 bases and the V segment lost 2 bases, leaving 7 bases of the junction unmatched. Germline CDR1 and CDR2: SGHTS and YDEGEE. The CDR3 extends over 14 amino acids. CDR3 nucleotides: TGTGCCAGCAGCTTTGGACAGGGGATAGGGGAGCAGTACTTC. As protein: CASSFGQGIGEQYF.

This clone was seen just once. This rearrangement joins TRBV6-6 to TRBJ2-7, with D maybe TRBD1 (5 bases). Trimming removed 5 bases from V and 3 bases from J, with 11 bases in between. The germline gives CDR1 MNHNY, CDR2 SVGAGI (reference sequence). The CDR3 sequence is 13 residues long. The CDR3 sequence is CASSQGYNYEQYV. The CDR3 DNA reads TGTGCCAGCAGTCAGGGATACAACTACGAGCAGTACGTC.

This clone was seen only once. J is TRBJ1-2 and V is TRBV4-3; no definite D call. The CDR3 has 13 residues. CDR1 is LGHNA and CDR2 is YSLEER in the germline V gene. Trimming left V 5 bases short and J 0 bases short, with 7 bases between. The DNA of the CDR3 is TGCGCCAGCAGCATCGATGCTAACTATGGCTACACCTTC. Translated: CASSIDANYGYTF.

V usage is TRBV28 and J usage is TRBJ1-2; TRBD1 is a possible D gene (6 bases). Trimming took 1 base from V and 0 from J, leaving 12 bases between them. This CDR3 has 16 amino acids. The V gene's germline CDR1 is MDHEN and CDR2 SYDVKM. This CDR3 is CASSLSYRTANYGYTF. As DNA, the CDR3 is TGTGCCAGCAGTTTATCTTATAGGACAGCTAACTATGGCTACACCTTC.

This chain uses TRBV5-6 with TRBJ2-5, with no clear D. The CDR3 extends over 11 amino acids. CDR1 SGHDT and CDR2 YYEEEE come from the germline V gene. Trimming took off 1 base at V and 5 bases at J, with 3 bases between the two ends. This CDR3 is CASSLFETQYF. CDR3 sequence (DNA): TGTGCCAGCAGCTTGTTCGAGACCCAGTACTTC.

The chain carries TRBV18 and TRBJ2-6; D gene ambiguous. The CDR3 runs 17 residues. Germline CDR1 KGHSH, CDR2 LQKENI. V was cut by 2 bases and J by 4 bases, with 15 bases left in between. DNA of the CDR3: TGTGCCAGCTCACCAGGATCCTCCGGCCCCGGGGCCAACGTCCTGACTTTC. This sequence encodes CASSPGSSGPGANVLTF.

The chain is built from TRBV9 and TRBJ1-1; D might be TRBD1 (5 bases). Germline V gene sequence: CDR1 SGDLS, CDR2 YYNGEE. Trimming took 6 bases from V and 5 from J, leaving 23 bases between them. This CDR3 spans 16 amino acids. CDR3 region: CASTPGGRYLETEAFF. CDR3 DNA: TGTGCCAGCACCCCCGGGGGTCGTTATCTGGAAACTGAAGCTTTCTTT.

Remarks on this clone: At one boundary the junction diverges from the germline segment, which might be a read error. Other DNA sequences in the same sample also yield this CDR3. The chain is built from TRBV19 and TRBJ1-1; the D is unclear. The CDR3 is 14 residues long. CDR1 and CDR2 (germline): LNHDA, SQIVND (reference sequence). The CDR3 region is CASSIRAVNTEAFF. CDR3 coding DNA: TGTGCCAGTAGTATACGGGCGGTGAACACCGAAGCTTTCTTT.

The chain combines TRBV27 with TRBJ2-3; possible D gene TRBD2, 6 bases. V was clipped by 5 bases and J by 1 base, with 16 bases between them. The CDR3 consists of 16 residues. Germline CDR1 MNHEY, CDR2 SMNVEV (reference sequence). DNA for the CDR3: TGTGCCAGCAGTCTACTGAGACTAGGGGGCACAGATACGCAGTATTTT. It codes for CASSLLRLGGTDTQYF.

This chain links TRBV15 with TRBJ1-2; tentative D call: TRBD1 (5 bases). The CDR3 length is 13 residues. Germline CDR1 reads LNHNV; CDR2 reads YYDKDF (reference sequence). Trimming took off 0 bases at V and 7 bases at J, with 9 bases between the two ends. The DNA of the CDR3 is TGTGCCACCAGCAGAGAGGGGAGGGGTGGCTACACCTTC. Translated, it gives CATSREGRGGYTF.

The J gene is TRBJ2-3, the V gene TRBV10-3, with D perhaps matching TRBD2 (6 bases). The V gene's germline CDR1 is ENHRY and CDR2 SYGVKD. Deletions cut 3 bases from V and 2 bases from J, with 18 bases between. The CDR3 has 17 amino acids. CDR3 loop: CAISELEGSGLTDTQYF. The CDR3 region has the DNA TGTGCCATCAGTGAATTGGAGGGCTCAGGACTCACAGATACGCAGTATTTT.

The V call is TRBV30, the J call TRBJ1-2, with D tentatively TRBD1 (5 bases). The CDR3 spans 13 residues. From germline, CDR1 is GTSNPN and CDR2 SVGIG (reference sequence). With 1 base removed from V and 9 bases from J, the gap between germline ends came to 15 bases. The CDR3 sequence: CAWSDGDFYSYTF. As DNA, the CDR3 is TGTGCCTGGAGTGACGGGGACTTTTATAGCTACACCTTC.

The chain carries TRBV9 and TRBJ1-5; 7 nucleotides match TRBD1. CDR3 length: 15 amino acids. Trimming at V came to 3 bases and at J to 2 bases, leaving 5 bases not matched to a gene. The germline V gene encodes CDR1 SGDLS and CDR2 YYNGEE. CDR3 bases: TGTGCCAGCAGCGCTGGGGACAGAGGCAATCAGCCCCAGCATTTT. It yields the protein CASSAGDRGNQPQHF.

This clone was counted once. The chain carries TRBV19 and TRBJ1-4, with D possibly being TRBD1 (5 bases). V lost 9 bases to trimming and J lost 8 bases, with 16 bases between them. The germline gives CDR1 LNHDA, CDR2 SQIVND (reference sequence). The CDR3 is made up of 13 amino acids. The CDR3 DNA is TGTGCCAGCCATACCGGGACCATGGAAAAACTGTTTTTT. Translated, it gives CASHTGTMEKLFF. Combining the CDR3 with reference TRBV19 and TRBJ1-4 gives the whole variable domain DGGITQSPKYLFRKEGQNVTLSCEQNLNHDAMYWYRQDPGQGLRLIYYSQIVNDFQKGDIAEGYSVSREKKESFPLTVTSAQKNPTAFYLCASHTGTMEKLFFGSGTQLSVL.

In this sample, this clone turned up once. This chain uses TRBV3-1 (or the pseudogene TRBV3-2) with TRBJ1-5; D uncertain. Trimming took 4 bases from V and 6 from J, leaving 10 bases between them. There are 13 residues in the CDR3. Germline V gene lookup returns CDR1 LGHDT and CDR2 YNNKEL (reference sequence). The CDR3 DNA reads as TGTGCCAGCAGCCCGGGCCAATTTCAGCCCCAGCATTTT. Its translation: CASSPGQFQPQHF.

The chain combines TRBV7-9 with TRBJ1-4, with 10 bases matching TRBD1. The CDR3 has 15 residues. CDR1 is SEHNR, CDR2 FQNEAQ, per germline (reference sequence). With V trimmed by 1 base and J by 9 bases, 5 bases remained unmatched. CDR3 nucleotides: TGTGCCAGCAGCTTAGGTCCGGGACAGGGGAAAAAACTGTTTTTT. Translation: CASSLGPGQGKKLFF.